This is a list of T cell receptor beta chains from one sample in a study of graft-versus-host responses after intestinal transplantation. The protocol was immunoSEQ multiplex PCR, while the TCRdb copy is restricted to in-frame clones and leaves out a portion. Of tens of thousands of clones in the sample, 80% to 95% were seen once. Their antigen targets remain unknown. The sample consisted of unstimulated CD4+ T cells sorted from spleen or lymph node cells, taken before intestinal transplant. Receptors originate from a human donor who received an intestinal transplant. The CDR3 runs from the conserved cysteine through the conserved F or W. A D gene is named only where the DNA matches it firmly. Clone size is given for some rows only: seen once, a few or many times, or a class if the clone is expanded.

TRBD1	-	TRBV6-5	TRBJ2-2	TGTGCCAGCCGGCGACAGGGTACCACCGGGGAGCTGTTTTTT	CASRRQGTTGELFF
TRBD2	-	TRBV4-2	TRBJ2-2	TGTGCCAGCAGCCCCGAGAGGGCTAGCGGGTTCACCGGGGAGCTGTTTTTT	CASSPERASGFTGELFF
TRBD2	-	TRBV19	TRBJ2-7	TGTGCCAGTAGTATATGGGGAGCGGGAGACGAGCAGTACTTC	CASSIWGAGDEQYF
-	-	TRBV7-8	TRBJ2-1	TGTGCCAGCAGCTTAGTAAATGAGCAGTTCTTC	CASSLVNEQFF
-	few	TRBV19	TRBJ1-5	TGTGCCAGTAACGGACAGCTTTATCAGCCCCAGCATTTT	CASNGQLYQPQHF
-	-	TRBV11-2	TRBJ2-5	TGTGCCAGCAGCTTAGGGAGTCACAGGGCAGAGACCCAGTACTTC	CASSLGSHRAETQYF
-	-	TRBV12-5	TRBJ1-6	TGTGCTAGTGGTTCATACGACAATAATTCACCCCTCCACTTT	CASGSYDNNSPLHF
TRBD2	-	TRBV6-5	TRBJ2-7	TGTGCCAGCAGTTACTCGAGGCGGGAGTACTACGAGCAGTACTTC	CASSYSRREYYEQYF
-	-	TRBV10-1	TRBJ1-1	TGCGCCAGCAGTGAGTCGGGGGTGAGAGAAGCTTTCTTT	CASSESGVREAFF
-	-	TRBV20-1	TRBJ1-4	TGCAGCACGGGGGGGCGTGAAAAACTGTTTTTT	CSTGGREKLFF
TRBD1	-	TRBV4-1	TRBJ1-5	TGTGCCAGCAGCCAAAGCAACGGACAGGGTAATCAGCCCCAGCATTTT	CASSQSNGQGNQPQHF
-	-	TRBV27	TRBJ2-5	TGTGCCAGCAGTCCAACCGACCAAGAGACCCAGTACTTC	CASSPTDQETQYF
TRBD2	-	TRBV27	TRBJ2-7	TGTGCCAGCAGTACGGGACTAGCGAATTACGAGCAGTACTTC	CASSTGLANYEQYF
-	-	TRBV19	TRBJ2-7	TGTGCCAGTAGTCTCGACGGACGTGGATCCTACGAGCAGTACTTC	CASSLDGRGSYEQYF
TRBD2	-	TRBV6-5	TRBJ2-1	TGTGCCAGCAGTTACGGTCTAGCGGGTCTCGACAATGAGCAGTTCTTC	CASSYGLAGLDNEQFF